This T cell receptor (beta chain) was obtained from a study of chemoradiotherapy in HPV16-positive cancers. Whole-study context: A couple of HPV16-positive patients' cells yielded candidate HPV-specific clones and common motifs.

The CDR3 is 15 residues long. J was trimmed by 4 bases and V by 2 bases; bases with no gene match: 8. Germline V gene lookup returns CDR1 SGHDT and CDR2 YYEEEE. TCRdb's copy holds only in-frame clones and misses some; the assay was immunoSEQ multiplex PCR. The sample yields tens of thousands of clones, roughly 77% seen once. Repertoires were sampled repeatedly during chemoradiotherapy. Study-wide points: Better recurrence-free survival went with HPV-responsive T-cell expansion in HPV16-positive patients. Functional assays defining HPV-specific T cells used only a couple of HPV16-positive patients.

The sample holds one count of this clone. What it binds is not known. This chain connects TRBV5-6 to TRBJ1-2; 7 bases align to TRBD1. The input for sequencing was blood, taken from a patient who underwent chemoradiotherapy. The source of this sequence is a human donor with HPV-associated anogenital cancer. The CDR3 is CASSFGRGQVYGYTF. The CDR3 DNA follows: TGTGCCAGCAGCTTCGGTAGGGGGCAGGTCTATGGCTACACCTTC.